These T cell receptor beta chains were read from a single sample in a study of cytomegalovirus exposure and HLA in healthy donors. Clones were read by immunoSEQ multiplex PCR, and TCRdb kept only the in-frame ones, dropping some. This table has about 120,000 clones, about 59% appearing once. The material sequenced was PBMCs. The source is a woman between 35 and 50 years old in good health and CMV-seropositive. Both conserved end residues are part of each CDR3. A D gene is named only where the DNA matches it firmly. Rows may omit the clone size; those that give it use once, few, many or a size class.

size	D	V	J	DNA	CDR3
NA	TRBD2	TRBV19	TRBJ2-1	TGTGCCAGTAGTCGGGAGGCCCCGCTATGGGAGCAGTTCTTC	CASSREAPLWEQFF
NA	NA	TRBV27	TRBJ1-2	TGTGCCAGCAGTTTATCGGAGGGTGACTATGGCTACACCTTC	CASSLSEGDYGYTF
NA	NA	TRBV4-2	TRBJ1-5	TGTGCCAGCAGCCAAGGACATCAGAGCAATCAGCCCCAGCATTTT	CASSQGHQSNQPQHF
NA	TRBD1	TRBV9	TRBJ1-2	TGTGCCAGCGGGGACAGTCCCTATGGCTACACCTTC	CASGDSPYGYTF
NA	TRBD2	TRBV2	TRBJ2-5	TGTGCCAGCGTAAGCGGGAGGGCCGGTGAGACCCAGTACTTC	CASVSGRAGETQYF
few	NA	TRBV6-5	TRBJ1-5	TGTGCCAGCAGTTACGGCAGGTACGGCGAGCCCCAGCATTTT	CASSYGRYGEPQHF
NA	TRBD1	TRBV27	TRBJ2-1	TGTGCCAGCAGAACACCGACAGGGGGCTCCTACAATGAGCAGTTCTTC	CASRTPTGGSYNEQFF
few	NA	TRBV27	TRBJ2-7	TGTGCCAGCAGCTTAGCCTCTGGGCTCGTCTCCTACGAGCAGTACTTC	CASSLASGLVSYEQYF
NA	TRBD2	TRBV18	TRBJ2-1	TGTGCCAGCTCACCGATACTAGCGGGAGGTGTCAATGAGCAGTTCTTC	CASSPILAGGVNEQFF
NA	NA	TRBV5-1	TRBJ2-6	TGCGCCAGCAGCTTAGCTTCCGCAGGGATAATCTCTGGGGCCAACGTCCTGACTTTC	CASSLASAGIISGANVLTF
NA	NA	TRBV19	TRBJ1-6	TGTGCCAGTAGTATAACTCGACAGACGGCCCATAATTCACCCCTCCACTTT	CASSITRQTAHNSPLHF
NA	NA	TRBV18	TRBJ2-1	TGTGCCAGCACCTTTACAGGGACGCTCTACAATGAGCAGTTCTTC	CASTFTGTLYNEQFF
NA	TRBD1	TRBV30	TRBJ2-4	TGTGCCTGGAGTGCCCCAGGCAGGGGGCTTACTATGGCCAAAAACATTCAGTACTTC	CAWSAPGRGLTMAKNIQYF
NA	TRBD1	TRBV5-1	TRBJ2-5	TGCGCCAGCAGCAGGGCCGGGACAGGGATAGAGACCCAGTACTTC	CASSRAGTGIETQYF
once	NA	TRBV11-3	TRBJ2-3	TGTGCCAGCAGCCTAAGGAGCGGGAGCACAGATACGCAGTATTTT	CASSLRSGSTDTQYF
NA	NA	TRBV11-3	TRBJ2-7	TGTGCCAGCAGCTATGAGACTGGCAACTCCTACGAGCAGTACTTC	CASSYETGNSYEQYF
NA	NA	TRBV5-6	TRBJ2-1	TGTGCCAGCAGCCCCCAGGGGTACAATGAGCAGTTCTTC	CASSPQGYNEQFF
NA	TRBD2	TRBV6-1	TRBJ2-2	TGTGCCAGCAGTGACGGGAGGGCCACCGGGGAGCTGTTTTTT	CASSDGRATGELFF
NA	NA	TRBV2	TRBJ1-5	TGTGCCAGCAGTGAAGCCGGGGGGCGCAATCAGCCCCAGCATTTT	CASSEAGGRNQPQHF
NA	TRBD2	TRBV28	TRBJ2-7	TGTGCCAGCAGTTCCTCCCGGCTAGCGGGAGTCGGTGAGCAGTACTTC	CASSSSRLAGVGEQYF
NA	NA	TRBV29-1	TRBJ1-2	TGCAGCGTTGAAGATCCCGAATTCGGGGATGGCTACACCTTC	CSVEDPEFGDGYTF
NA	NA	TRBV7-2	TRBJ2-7	TGTGCCAGCAGTCCAGCCAACATCGGGGCGGGGTCCTACGAGCAGTACTTC	CASSPANIGAGSYEQYF
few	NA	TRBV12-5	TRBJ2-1	TGTGCTAGTGGCACAGGACAGACATACAATGAGCAGTTCTTC	CASGTGQTYNEQFF
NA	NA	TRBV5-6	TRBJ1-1	TGTGCCAGCAGCTTTTTCCCTTGGACAGCCCGGAGCACTGAAGCTTTCTTT	CASSFFPWTARSTEAFF
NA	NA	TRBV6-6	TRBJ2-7	TGTGCCAGCAGTTACCTCGGAGTTAAGAACGAGCAGTACTTC	CASSYLGVKNEQYF
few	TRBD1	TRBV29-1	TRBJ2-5	TGCAGCGTCAAACAGGGGTATGAGACCCAGTACTTC	CSVKQGYETQYF
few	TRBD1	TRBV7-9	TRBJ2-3	TGTGCCAGCAGCCCGACAGGGGGAGACACAGATACGCAGTATTTT	CASSPTGGDTDTQYF
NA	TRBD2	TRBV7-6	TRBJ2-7	TGTGCCAGCAGCCAGCTAGCGGGAGGGCGTTTTAACGAGCAGTACTTC	CASSQLAGGRFNEQYF
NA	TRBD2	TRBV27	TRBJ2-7	TGTGCCAGCAGTTTATCGGGGACTAGCGGGATCTACGAGCAGTACTTC	CASSLSGTSGIYEQYF